The next 26 T cell receptor beta chains were all read from a single sample in a study of T cells after yellow fever vaccination. TCRdb reanalysed the 5' RACE reads using MiXCR and keeps one entry per CDR3 protein. The table shows approximately 330,000 distinct CDR3 sequences, with roughly an eighth occurring only once. The source material was CD4+ T cells sorted from PBMCs, sampled 15 days after the yellow fever booster vaccination. The receptors shown here come from a man aged 18 to 29 who received the YFV17D yellow fever vaccine.

This clonotype has a handful of counts. This sequence joins TRBV20-1 and TRBJ2-7; no reliable D call. V lost 2 bases and J lost 5, with 7 bases in between. Germline V lookup: CDR1 DFQATT, CDR2 SNEGSKA (reference sequence). The CDR3 totals 11 residues. The CDR3 protein is CSARSGHEQYV. CDR3 coding DNA: TGCAGTGCTAGATCCGGGCACGAGCAGTACGTC.

This clonotype was observed a few times. The J gene is TRBJ2-1, the V gene TRBV20-1, with D perhaps matching TRBD1 (6 bases). The CDR3 runs 13 residues. Trimming left V 5 bases short and J 7 bases short, with 15 bases between. Germline CDR1 DFQATT, CDR2 SNEGSKA (reference sequence). The DNA for the CDR3 is TGCAGTGCTGTCCGGAGTCAGGGGAATGAGCAGTTCTTC. Translating it yields CSAVRSQGNEQFF.

V usage is TRBV4-3 and J usage is TRBJ1-6; D is uncertain. The germline V gene encodes CDR1 LGHNA and CDR2 YSLEER. The CDR3 is 15 residues long. V dropped 0 bases and J dropped 5 bases, with 8 bases sitting between them. DNA for the CDR3: TGCGCCAGCAGCCAAGACCCAGGAAATAATTCACCCCTCCACTTT. Protein product: CASSQDPGNNSPLHF.

The rearrangement uses TRBV12-3 or TRBV12-4 and TRBJ2-5, with 11 bases that match TRBD1. The CDR3 has 17 amino acids. The J segment lost 1 base and the V segment lost 4 bases, leaving 8 bases of the junction unmatched. This CDR3 reads CASSSRTGGFIQETQYF. CDR3 DNA sequence: TGTGCCAGCAGTTCACGGACAGGGGGCTTTATCCAAGAGACCCAGTACTTC.

This clonotype has a handful of counts. The chain uses TRBV20-1 and TRBJ1-5; D might be TRBD1 (5 bases). With 6 bases removed from V and 3 bases from J, the gap between germline ends came to 12 bases. This CDR3 has 13 amino acids. Germline V gene lookup returns CDR1 DFQATT and CDR2 SNEGSKA (reference sequence). CDR3 loop: CSAMRQSNQPQHF. CDR3 bases: TGCAGTGCAATGAGACAGTCCAATCAGCCCCAGCATTTT.

The chain recombines TRBV4-1 with TRBJ1-2, with D unclear. Germline CDR1 is MGHRA and CDR2 is YSYEKL. V shed 0 bases and J shed 4 bases, with 6 bases lying between them. This CDR3 has 13 residues. The CDR3 loop reads CASSQEGSYGYTF. CDR3 in DNA: TGCGCCAGCAGCCAAGAAGGGAGCTATGGCTACACCTTC.

The chain has TRBV6-5 and TRBJ2-2; unclear D gene. CDR1 and CDR2 from the germline V gene are MNHEY and SVGAGI. CDR3 length: 13 amino acids. Trimming shortened V by 3 bases and J by 15 bases, and 17 bases separated the two germline ends. CDR3: CASSYGQSGWVFF. CDR3 sequence (DNA): TGTGCCAGCAGTTATGGCCAGTCCGGTTGGGTGTTTTTT.

The J gene is TRBJ1-2, the V gene TRBV12-3 or TRBV12-4, with D unresolved. The germline V and J ends were trimmed by 3 bases and 4 bases, with 6 bases remaining between them. The CDR3 totals 12 residues. CDR3 loop: CASSFRIYGYTF. The CDR3 DNA follows: TGTGCCAGCAGTTTCAGGATCTATGGCTACACCTTC.

The chain has TRBV5-1 and TRBJ1-2, with D unclear. Per the germline V gene, CDR1 is SGHRS and CDR2 is YFSETQ. The CDR3 is 14 amino acids. V lost 0 bases, J lost 4 bases, and 10 bases lay in between. CDR3 coding DNA: TGCGCCAGCAGCTTGGATCGGAACGCCTATGGCTACACCTTC. Its translation is CASSLDRNAYGYTF.

The chain couples TRBV28 to TRBJ2-5; TRBD2 agrees at 9 bases. Trimming removed 5 bases from V and 7 bases from J; junction bases left unmatched: 14. CDR3 length: 16 residues. Germline V lookup: CDR1 MDHEN, CDR2 SYDVKM. The DNA for the CDR3 is TGTGCCAGCAGTCCCGAATCGACTAGCGGTGGGGGGACCCAGTACTTC. Translated, it gives CASSPESTSGGGTQYF.

This clonotype has just a few counts. The genes are TRBV20-1 and TRBJ1-2; D possibly corresponds to TRBD1 (5 bases). Per the germline V gene, CDR1 is DFQATT and CDR2 is SNEGSKA (reference sequence). Between the trimmed V and J ends, which lost 0 bases and 6 bases, there was a span of 11 bases. The CDR3 runs to 13 residues. The CDR3 sequence is CSARDLRDHGYTF. DNA of the CDR3: TGCAGTGCTAGAGATCTCAGGGACCATGGCTACACCTTC.

This clonotype was seen more than once but under ten times. The genes are TRBV15 and TRBJ2-1, with a tentative D call TRBD2 (6 bases). Germline assignment: CDR1 LNHNV and CDR2 YYDKDF (reference sequence). This CDR3 has 14 residues. V lost 0 bases and J lost 10, with 13 bases in between. The CDR3, as DNA: TGTGCCACCAGCAGAGAAACGGGAGCTCTCGAGCAGTTCTTC. The encoded protein is CATSRETGALEQFF.

This clonotype was seen ten or more times. V usage is TRBV15 and J usage is TRBJ2-1; 8 bases align to TRBD2. The CDR3 is made up of 16 amino acids. Germline CDR1 is LNHNV and CDR2 is YYDKDF (reference sequence). V dropped 1 base and J dropped 1; count of bases not matched to a gene: 3. DNA for the CDR3: TGTGCCACCAGCAGAGTTCGGGAGGGGTCCTACAATGAGCAGTTCTTC. Amino acids: CATSRVREGSYNEQFF.

J is TRBJ1-1 and V is TRBV21-1; no DNA check was done on the table's D call, TRBD1. TRBV21-1 is shown as a pseudogene. The CDR3 has 15 residues. The CDR3 protein is CASRKTPIVDSEAFF. CDR3 bases: TGTGCCAGCAGAAAGACCCCCATAGTAGACTCTGAAGCTTTCTTT.

The CDR3 DNA follows: TGCGCCAGCAGCGTCCGGGACGGGAACACCGGGGAGCTGTTTTTT. Its translation is CASSVRDGNTGELFF. The rearrangement uses TRBV4-1 and TRBJ2-2; D possibly uses TRBD1 or TRBD2 (5 bases each). This CDR3 spans 15 amino acids. Looked up from germline, CDR1 is MGHRA and CDR2 is YSYEKL. V lost 5 bases and J 1 base, leaving 11 bases between the germline ends.

This clonotype was seen more than once but under ten times. The chain employs TRBV7-9 and TRBJ2-1, with 8 bases fitting TRBD2. This CDR3 comprises 12 residues. The germline CDR1 and CDR2 sequences are SEHNR and FQNEAQ (reference sequence). CDR3 region: CALGLGNNEQFF. CDR3 sequence (DNA): TGTGCTTTGGGACTAGGCAACAATGAGCAGTTCTTC.

The chain uses TRBV28 and TRBJ2-2; D call uncertain. The germline V gene has CDR1 MDHEN and CDR2 SYDVKM. The CDR3 contains 12 residues. V was trimmed by 6 bases and J by 3 bases, leaving 5 bases between them. This CDR3 reads CASRKYTGELFF. The CDR3 DNA reads TGTGCCAGCAGAAAGTACACCGGGGAGCTGTTTTTT. The variable domain in full, with the rest retrieved from reference TRBV28 and TRBJ2-2, is DVKVTQSSRYLVKRTGEKVFLECVQDMDHENMFWYRQDPGLGLRLIYFSYDVKMKEKGDIPEGYSVSREKKERFSLILESASTNQTSMYLCASRKYTGELFFGEGSRLTVL.

This clonotype was detected only a few times. The rearrangement links TRBV7-3 to TRBJ2-7; TRBD2 agrees at 8 bases. This CDR3 has 14 amino acids. Germline CDR1 reads SGHTA; CDR2 reads FQGTGA. Germline trimming cut 2 bases from V and 0 bases from J; bases unmatched to any gene: 0. CDR3 bases: TGTGCCAGCAGCTTAGCGGGGGGCTCCTACGAGCAGTACTTC. Amino acid sequence: CASSLAGGSYEQYF.

The table lists this clonotype with many counts. The chain carries TRBV28 and TRBJ1-5; 10 bases match TRBD1. V dropped 6 bases and J dropped 7; count of bases not matched to a gene: 3. CDR1 and CDR2 (germline): MDHEN, SYDVKM. The CDR3 totals 13 residues. CDR3 DNA: TGTGCCAGCAGAGGACAGGGGGGACAGCCCCAGCATTTT. This encodes CASRGQGGQPQHF.

This clonotype has just a few counts. V and J are TRBV20-1 and TRBJ1-1, with D tentatively TRBD1 (6 bases). CDR1 is DFQATT and CDR2 is SNEGSKA in the germline V gene (reference sequence). V shed 5 bases and J shed 3 bases, with 10 bases lying between them. The CDR3 extends over 12 amino acids. CDR3 sequence: CSAGTGYTEAFF. The DNA of the CDR3 is TGCAGTGCTGGAACAGGGTACACTGAAGCTTTCTTT.

V usage is TRBV7-2 and J usage is TRBJ2-7; the match to TRBD1 covers 10 bases. Germline CDR1 reads SGHTA; CDR2 reads FQGNSA. The V segment lost 5 bases and the J segment 10 bases; nucleotides outside the gene matches: 8. The CDR3 spans 13 residues. CDR3 in amino acids: CASSLDRGLEQYF. CDR3 DNA: TGTGCCAGCAGCCTTGACAGGGGGCTAGAACAGTACTTC.

This chain connects TRBV24-1 to TRBJ1-5; D ambiguous. The CDR3 totals 12 residues. The ends were cut back, 5 bases at V and 2 bases at J, with 3 bases in the middle. Looked up from germline, CDR1 is KGHDR and CDR2 is SFDVKD. CDR3 bases: TGTGCCACCAGTGGACGCAATCAGCCCCAGCATTTT. It codes for CATSGRNQPQHF.

In its sample, this clonotype was seen a few times. The rearrangement links TRBV20-1 to TRBJ2-7; 8 nucleotides align to TRBD1. This CDR3 is built from 16 residues. Germline loops: CDR1 DFQATT, CDR2 SNEGSKA (reference sequence). J lost 3 bases, V lost 1 base, and 11 bases had no gene match. In DNA, the CDR3 is TGCAGTGCTAGAGGGGGTAGGGGACAGGCATTCTACGAGCAGTACTTC. As protein: CSARGGRGQAFYEQYF.

This clonotype has just a few counts. The rearrangement links TRBV7-9 to TRBJ2-6; TRBD2 matches at 8 bases. Germline-derived CDR1 and CDR2 are SEHNR and FQNEAQ (reference sequence). The CDR3 extends over 18 amino acids. V shed 3 bases, J shed 0 bases, and the junction held 7 bases outside the gene matches. The CDR3 sequence: CASSFTSGVSSGANVLTF. DNA for the CDR3: TGTGCCAGCAGCTTTACTAGCGGAGTAAGCTCTGGGGCCAACGTCCTGACTTTC.

This clonotype occurred a few times. The chain recombines TRBV7-2 with TRBJ2-7; the D gene could be TRBD1 or TRBD2 (5 bases each). The V gene's germline CDR1 is SGHTA and CDR2 FQGNSA. The CDR3 sequence is 15 residues long. The V end lost 0 bases, the J end lost 0 bases, and 9 bases lay between the germline ends. The CDR3 protein is CASSLAAGGSYEQYV. Written as DNA, the CDR3 is TGTGCCAGCAGCTTAGCCGCTGGGGGCTCCTACGAGCAGTACGTC.

The chain recombines TRBV4-2 with TRBJ2-7, with D perhaps matching TRBD1 (7 bases). The CDR3 contains 16 residues. CDR1 and CDR2 from the germline V gene are LGHNA and YNFKEQ. The V gene lost 2 bases and the J gene lost 0 bases, with 14 bases spanning the gap. CDR3 amino acids: CASSQPAGQISYEQYV. As DNA, the CDR3 is TGTGCCAGCAGCCAACCCGCGGGACAGATCTCCTACGAGCAGTACGTC.